This T cell receptor (beta chain) was recorded in a study of T cells in women clearing cervical HPV infection. Study at large: Control women cleared a single incident HPV16 infection within 12 months.

TCRdb's table, derived via immunoSEQ multiplex PCR, lists solely in-frame clones and lacks some. The table counts roughly 45,000 clones; around 0.98% lies in the top ten. The CDR3 spans 13 residues. V gave up 5 bases and J gave up 2 bases; unmatched junction bases: 1. The germline V gene encodes CDR1 PRHDT and CDR2 FYEKMQ (reference sequence). About this clone itself: The CDR3 is cut off 3 residues early in the read; its end comes from the germline J gene.

The chain carries TRBV13 and TRBJ1-2; 8 bases fit TRBD1. The sample taken for sequencing was blood buffy coat. The origin of this receptor is a woman between 18 and 70 years old with a cervical HPV16 infection that either progressed to CIN3+ or cleared (not recorded which). This chain's CDR3 is CASSRTGNYGYTF. The DNA read from the CDR3 is TGTGCCAGCAGCCGGACAGGGAACTATGGC.